This TCR beta chain stems from a study of blood T cell repertoires in COVID-19 (dated by TCRdb to 2020 to 2021). Turning to the overall study: Samples covering the acute and convalescent phases of COVID-19 were provided by collaborators in the United States, Italy and Spain. The prospective study material was composed of cDNA or gDNA derived from T cells, B-cell-depleted T cells, or PBMCs. Subjects who had been exposed to COVID-19, were actively infected with it, or had recovered from it provided the deeply sampled blood TCRbeta repertoires that made up the dataset. A freely available public database, intended as a resource for researchers studying the immune response to SARS-CoV-2, is where the repertoires were released. The samples were drawn from the first 160 participants of the ongoing ImmuneRACE study and from some 1,300 subjects provided by 6 global collaborators. Nearly every sample came with metadata listing a de-identified subject ID, COVID-19 status, age in years and sex. Where available, HLA class I and class II types were taken from metadata supplied by the sample provider and were not determined by assay-based typing.

On this clone itself: The specificity of this receptor is unknown. No base quality information exists; no much larger clone differs at one position.

Participants in the prospective study were enrolled through a virtual design, were aged roughly 18 to 100 years, and lived in approximately 25 United States geographic areas. In the prospective study, participants were assigned to cohorts based on the clinical history participants reported in a screening survey and a study questionnaire. In the prospective study, whole blood, serum and a nasopharyngeal or oropharyngeal swab were collected from each participant by mobile phlebotomists. Prospective study participants could optionally give additional blood draws and questionnaires over a roughly two-month period. Prospective study blood samples were shipped either frozen or at room temperature before DNA extraction. Taken from cysteine to phenylalanine, the CDR3 has 18 residues. The sequence is cut down to CDR3 DNA, 54 bases in frame from base 1. The junction shows trimming of 5 bases on V and 1 base on J, and the gene matches do not reach 15 bases of it. CDR1 is given as SGHTA and CDR2 as FQGNSA, both from the germline V gene.

Results and caveats for the whole study, not just this receptor: The quantity of clinical and demographic metadata differed by source and by participant and was supplied without curation.

The immunoSEQ Assay, a bias-controlled multiplex PCR, was used to amplify TCRbeta CDR3 regions from genomic DNA. In the paper's pipeline: Nucleated cell counts per sample were estimated from amplification of reference gene primers within the assay. Sequence reads were collapsed and filtered to measure the absolute abundance of every unique TCRbeta CDR3 rearrangement. For each sample, productive Simpson clonality was calculated as the square root of Simpson's diversity index across productive rearrangements. The immuneACCESS repertoire file appears here via TCRdb, limited to in-frame rearrangements. These files lack a portion of the clones; in checked studies, under half of the deficit traces to unresolved V genes, and the cause of the others is not known. V and J calls plus clone size are reproduced from that table; the DNA served to infer D and trimming. In all, the sample holds 150,000 to 200,000 clones, and 82% of those were seen once. More than 4% of the sample rests with the top ten.

Source material: PBMCs or T cells enriched from blood (not recorded which). The TCR originated in a woman aged 60-70 years with acute COVID-19. The V gene is TRBV7-2 and the J gene is TRBJ2-5; 8 middle bases align to TRBD2. At the DNA level, the sequence is TGTGCCAGCAGCCCTCCCGGGGGGGGACTCGGGGGCCAAGAGACCCAGTACTTC. This encodes CASSPPGGGLGGQETQYF.